This TCR beta chain was identified in a study of blood T cell repertoires in COVID-19. In the study overall: There were acute and convalescent COVID-19 samples, and they came from the United States, Italy and Spain. T cells, B-cell-depleted T cells, or PBMCs supplied cDNA or gDNA.

V trimming: 7 bases; J trimming: 6 bases; junction bases outside the gene matches: 10. This CDR3 comprises 15 residues. CDR1 and CDR2 (germline): MDHEN, SYDVKM. Sequenced by immunoSEQ multiplex PCR; TCRdb stores in-frame clones only, minus some. The sample holds hundreds of thousands of clones, about four fifths seen once. This chain uses TRBV28 with TRBJ1-2; TRBD1 matches 11 bases. The specimen sequenced was peripheral blood. The clonotype comes from an older man with acute or convalescent COVID-19. For the CDR3, the DNA is TGTGCCAGCACCAACCCGGGACAGGGGGGAAATGGCTACACCTTC. Its translation: CASTNPGQGGNGYTF.